Given below is one T cell receptor beta chain in context. The method was immunoSEQ multiplex PCR; TCRdb's version includes in-frame clones alone and lacks a portion of them. The sample consists of 150,000 or so clones, 70% to 90% of them appearing once. The entry originates in a study of blood T cell repertoires in COVID-19. What was sequenced was peripheral blood. The clonotype comes from a man aged 60 to 75 with COVID-19, enrolled during active disease.

CDR3 nucleotide sequence: TGTGCCACTGGACAGGTGCCCTACAATGAGCAGTTCTTC. This gives the protein CATGQVPYNEQFF. V is TRBV2 and J is TRBJ2-1, with 7 bases fitting TRBD1. The ends lost 10 bases at V and 2 bases at J; junction bases unmatched: 5. Germline CDR1 and CDR2: SNHLY and FYNNEI. The CDR3 is 13 amino acids.